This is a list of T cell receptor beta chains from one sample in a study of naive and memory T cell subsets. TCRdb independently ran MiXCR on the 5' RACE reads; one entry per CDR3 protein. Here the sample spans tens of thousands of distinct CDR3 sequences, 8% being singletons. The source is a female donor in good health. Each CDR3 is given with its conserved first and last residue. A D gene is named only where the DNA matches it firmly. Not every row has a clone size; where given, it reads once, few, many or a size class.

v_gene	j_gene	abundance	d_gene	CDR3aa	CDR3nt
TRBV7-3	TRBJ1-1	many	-	CASSLGGLGTEAFF	TGTGCCAGCAGCTTAGGGGGGCTCGGCACTGAAGCTTTCTTT
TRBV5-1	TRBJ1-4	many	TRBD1	CASSNGQENEKLFF	TGCGCCAGCAGCAACGGACAGGAGAATGAAAAACTGTTTTTT
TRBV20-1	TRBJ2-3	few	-	CSATPTGRTDTQYF	TGCAGTGCTACACCCACGGGGCGGACAGATACGCAGTATTTT
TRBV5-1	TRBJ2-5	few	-	CASSLRGPHQETQYF	TGCGCCAGCAGCTTGCGGGGGCCCCACCAAGAGACCCAGTACTTC
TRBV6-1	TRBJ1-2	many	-	CASSEARPASIYGYTF	TGTGCCAGCAGTGAAGCGAGGCCGGCTTCGATCTATGGCTACACCTTC
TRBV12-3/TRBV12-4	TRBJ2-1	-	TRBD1	CASSFGQGEFF	TGTGCCAGCAGTTTCGGACAGGGGGAGTTCTTC
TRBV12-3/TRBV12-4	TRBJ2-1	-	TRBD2	CASSPSAGVPNEQFF	TGTGCCAGCAGTCCCTCAGCGGGAGTTCCTAATGAGCAGTTCTTC
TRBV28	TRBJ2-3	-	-	CASSLAFTDTQYF	TGTGCCAGCAGTTTGGCCTTCACAGATACGCAGTATTTT
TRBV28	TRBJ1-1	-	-	CASSPDRGLMNTEAFF	TGTGCCAGCAGCCCCGACCGGGGCCTTATGAACACTGAAGCTTTCTTT
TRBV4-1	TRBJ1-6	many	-	CASSSGSTYNSPLHF	TGCGCCAGCAGTTCTGGATCTACCTATAATTCACCCCTCCACTTT
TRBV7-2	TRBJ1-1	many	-	CASSSTGNTEAFF	TGTGCCAGCAGCTCAACAGGGAACACTGAAGCTTTCTTT
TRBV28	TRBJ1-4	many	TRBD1	CASTAPGTGKGEKLFF	TGTGCCAGCACTGCCCCTGGGACAGGGAAGGGTGAAAAACTGTTTTTT
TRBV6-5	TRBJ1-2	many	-	CASSYSGRNYGYTF	TGTGCCAGCAGTTACTCAGGACGGAACTATGGCTACACCTTC
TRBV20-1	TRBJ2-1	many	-	CSALWRANGGNEQFF	TGCAGTGCTCTTTGGAGAGCTAATGGGGGCAATGAGCAGTTCTTC
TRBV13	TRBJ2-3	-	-	CASSLTLVVGTDTQYF	TGTGCCAGCAGCTTGACACTGGTGGTGGGTACAGATACGCAGTATTTT
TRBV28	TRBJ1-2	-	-	CASSLFRAANYGYTF	TGTGCCAGCAGTTTATTCCGGGCAGCTAACTATGGCTACACCTTC
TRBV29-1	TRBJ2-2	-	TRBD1	CSVEDFQGQGVTGELFF	TGCAGCGTTGAAGATTTTCAGGGACAGGGGGTCACCGGGGAGCTGTTTTTT
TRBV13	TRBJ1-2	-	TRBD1	CASSVDRGRGGYTF	TGTGCCAGCAGCGTGGACAGGGGGCGAGGTGGCTACACCTTC
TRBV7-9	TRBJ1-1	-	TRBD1	CASSSSGTASNTEAFF	TGTGCCAGCAGCTCCAGTGGGACAGCCTCGAACACTGAAGCTTTCTTT
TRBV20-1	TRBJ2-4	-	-	CSARGKGGLAKNIQYF	TGCAGTGCTAGAGGAAAGGGTGGGCTAGCCAAAAACATTCAGTACTTC
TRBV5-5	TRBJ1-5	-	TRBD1	CASRQTGGPNQPQHF	TGTGCCAGCAGACAGACAGGGGGACCCAATCAGCCCCAGCATTTT
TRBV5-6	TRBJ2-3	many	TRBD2	CASSTRLAGGPDTQYF	TGTGCCAGCAGCACCCGACTAGCGGGAGGGCCAGATACGCAGTATTTT
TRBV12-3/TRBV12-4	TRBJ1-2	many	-	CASSPPESDYGYTF	TGTGCCAGCAGTCCCCCTGAAAGCGATTATGGCTACACCTTC
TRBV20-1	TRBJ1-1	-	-	CGKMGEMNTEAFF	TGCGGAAAGATGGGGGAGATGAACACTGAAGCTTTCTTT
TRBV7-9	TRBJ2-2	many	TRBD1	CASSFKGAITGELFF	TGTGCCAGCAGCTTTAAGGGGGCAATCACCGGGGAGCTGTTTTTT
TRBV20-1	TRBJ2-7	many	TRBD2	CSAGGSSGSIGEQYF	TGCAGTGCTGGTGGGTCTAGCGGGAGTATTGGCGAGCAGTACTTC
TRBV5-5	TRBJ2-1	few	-	CASSTAKGAYNEQFF	TGTGCCAGCAGCACCGCGAAGGGGGCCTACAATGAGCAGTTCTTC
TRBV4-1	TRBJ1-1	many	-	CASSQEGRGLNTEAFF	TGCGCCAGCAGCCAAGAAGGCAGGGGTCTGAACACTGAAGCTTTCTTT
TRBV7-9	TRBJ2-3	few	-	CASGQAVDTQYF	TGTGCCAGCGGCCAGGCGGTAGATACGCAGTATTTT
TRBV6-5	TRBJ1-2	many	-	CASSYHRYYGYTF	TGTGCCAGCAGTTACCACAGATACTATGGCTACACCTTC
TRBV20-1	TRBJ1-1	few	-	CSAYSPGTPRTEAFF	TGCAGTGCTTATTCCCCAGGGACACCGCGTACTGAAGCTTTCTTT
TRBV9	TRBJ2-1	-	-	CASSRGGSPNNEQFF	TGTGCCAGCTCTCGAGGAGGATCCCCAAACAATGAGCAGTTCTTC
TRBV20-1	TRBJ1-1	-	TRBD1	CSATDRAGAEAFF	TGCAGTGCGACCGACAGGGCGGGGGCTGAAGCTTTCTTT
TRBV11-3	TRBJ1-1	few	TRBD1	CASSPGQGRGLNTEAFF	TGTGCCAGCAGCCCCGGACAGGGGAGGGGGCTGAACACTGAAGCTTTCTTT
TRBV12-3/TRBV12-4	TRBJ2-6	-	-	CASSLDDRFSSGANVLTF	TGTGCCAGCAGTTTAGACGACAGGTTCTCGTCTGGGGCCAACGTCCTGACTTTC
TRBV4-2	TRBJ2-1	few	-	CASSRGTRDSYNEQFF	TGTGCCAGCAGCCGAGGGACGAGAGACTCCTACAATGAGCAGTTCTTC
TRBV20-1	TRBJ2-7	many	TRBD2	CSARGTGTNLEQYF	TGCAGTGCTAGAGGAACCGGGACTAACCTGGAGCAGTACTTC
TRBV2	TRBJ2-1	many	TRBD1	CASSGQGAGEQFF	TGTGCCAGCAGTGGTCAGGGGGCTGGTGAGCAGTTCTTC
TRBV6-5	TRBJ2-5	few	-	CASSRITGRGETQYF	TGTGCCAGCAGTCGAATAACAGGGCGGGGAGAGACCCAGTACTTC
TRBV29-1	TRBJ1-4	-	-	CSVGGAGDEKLFF	TGCAGCGTTGGTGGGGCTGGGGATGAAAAACTGTTTTTT
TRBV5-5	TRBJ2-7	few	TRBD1	CASSLFQGAYEQYF	TGTGCCAGCAGCTTGTTCCAGGGGGCCTACGAGCAGTACTTC
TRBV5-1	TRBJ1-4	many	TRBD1	CASKDISGGDEKLFF	TGCGCCAGCAAGGATATATCAGGGGGCGATGAAAAACTGTTTTTT
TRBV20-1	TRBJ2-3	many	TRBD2	CSASASGVIDTQYF	TGCAGTGCTAGTGCTAGCGGGGTGATAGATACGCAGTATTTT
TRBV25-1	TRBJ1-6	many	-	CASSGADNSPLHF	TGTGCCAGCAGTGGGGCAGATAATTCACCCCTCCACTTT
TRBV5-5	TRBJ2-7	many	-	CASSFWDSSYEQYF	TGTGCCAGCAGCTTTTGGGACTCGTCCTACGAGCAGTACTTC
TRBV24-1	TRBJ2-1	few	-	CATSIRSEQFF	TGTGCCACCAGTATCCGATCCGAGCAGTTCTTC
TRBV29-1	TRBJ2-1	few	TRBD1	CSVRTGGWNEQFF	TGCAGCGTTCGTACAGGGGGCTGGAATGAGCAGTTCTTC
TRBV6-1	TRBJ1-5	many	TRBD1	CASAEGQGNQPQHF	TGTGCCAGCGCAGAAGGACAGGGGAATCAGCCCCAGCATTTT
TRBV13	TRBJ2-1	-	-	CASSFRAFESYNEQFF	TGTGCCAGCAGCTTTCGGGCCTTTGAATCCTACAATGAGCAGTTCTTC